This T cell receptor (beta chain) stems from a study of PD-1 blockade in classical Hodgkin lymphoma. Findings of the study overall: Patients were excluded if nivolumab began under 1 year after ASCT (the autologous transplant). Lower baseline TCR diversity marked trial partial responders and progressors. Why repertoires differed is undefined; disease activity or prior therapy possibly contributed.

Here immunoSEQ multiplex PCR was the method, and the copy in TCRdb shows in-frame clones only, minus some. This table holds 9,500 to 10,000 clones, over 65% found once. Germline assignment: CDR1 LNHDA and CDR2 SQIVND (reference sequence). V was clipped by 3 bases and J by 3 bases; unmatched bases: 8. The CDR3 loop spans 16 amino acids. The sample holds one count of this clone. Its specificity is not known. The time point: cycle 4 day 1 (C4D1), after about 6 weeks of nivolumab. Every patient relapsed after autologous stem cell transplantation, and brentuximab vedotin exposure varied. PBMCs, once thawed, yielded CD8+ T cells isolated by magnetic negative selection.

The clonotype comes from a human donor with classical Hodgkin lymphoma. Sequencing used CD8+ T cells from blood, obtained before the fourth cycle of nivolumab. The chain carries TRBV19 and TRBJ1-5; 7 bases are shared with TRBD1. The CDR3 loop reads CASSISGTVFNQPQHF. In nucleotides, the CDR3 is TGTGCCAGTAGTATCTCGGGGACAGTATTCAATCAGCCCCAGCATTTT.